This T cell receptor (beta chain) is drawn from a study of blood T cell repertoires in COVID-19. At the level of the study: In each case, the material was cDNA or gDNA derived from T cells, B-cell-depleted T cells, or PBMCs.

In the original processing: Nucleated cell number was recorded as an estimate derived from reference gene primer amplification. TCRdb's copy holds only in-frame clones and misses some; the assay was immunoSEQ multiplex PCR. D and trimming were read from the DNA, whereas the V and J calls and clone size are those reported in that table. The sample lists over 400,000 clones, approximately 86% seen once, with 6.5% to 8.5% in the top ten. Per the germline V gene, CDR1 is SGHTA and CDR2 is FQGNSA. This CDR3 has 15 amino acids. Trimming cost V 2 bases and J 7 bases, with 17 bases left between them. The participants were between about 18 and 90 years old and came from about two dozen US areas. Cohorts were determined from participant-reported clinical history.

This rearrangement joins TRBV7-2 to TRBJ2-5, with D possibly being TRBD2 (7 bases). This clonotype originated in a woman aged 55-70 years who had recovered from COVID-19. The sample taken for sequencing was PBMCs or T cells enriched from blood (not recorded which). This CDR3 reads CASSLPTLGGGTQYF. CDR3 sequence (DNA): TGTGCCAGCAGCTTACCGACCCTAGGGGGGGGGACCCAGTACTTC.